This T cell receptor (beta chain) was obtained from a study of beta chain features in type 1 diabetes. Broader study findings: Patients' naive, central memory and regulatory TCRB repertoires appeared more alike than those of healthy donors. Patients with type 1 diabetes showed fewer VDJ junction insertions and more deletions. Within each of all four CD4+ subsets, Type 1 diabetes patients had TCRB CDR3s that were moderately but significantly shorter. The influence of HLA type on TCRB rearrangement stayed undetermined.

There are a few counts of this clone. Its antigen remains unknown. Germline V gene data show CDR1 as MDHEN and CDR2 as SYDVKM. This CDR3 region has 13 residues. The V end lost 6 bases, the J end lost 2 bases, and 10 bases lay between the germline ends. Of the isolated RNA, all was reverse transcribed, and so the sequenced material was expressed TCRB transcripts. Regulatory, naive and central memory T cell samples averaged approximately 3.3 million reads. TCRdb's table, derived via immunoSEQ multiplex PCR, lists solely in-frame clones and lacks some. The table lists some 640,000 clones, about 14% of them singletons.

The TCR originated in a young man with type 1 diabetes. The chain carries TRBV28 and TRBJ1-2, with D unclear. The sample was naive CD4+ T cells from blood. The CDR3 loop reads CASSQDSNYGYTF. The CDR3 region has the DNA TGTGCCAGCAGCCAGGATTCCAACTATGGCTACACCTTC.